This TCR beta chain stems from a study of siplizumab effects on memory and regulatory T cells. Profiled with immunoSEQ multiplex PCR; TCRdb holds only in-frame clones, not every one. The sample lists 50,000 to 70,000 clones, around 96% occurring once. CDR3 length: 15 residues. The rearrangement joins TRBV12-2 to TRBJ2-3; the table's D gene call, TRBD2, was not cross checked with the DNA. TRBV12-2 is shown as a pseudogene. The sample taken for sequencing was naive CD8+ T cells sorted from blood. This receptor was obtained from a human donor in good health. CDR3 nucleotide sequence: TGTGCAAGTCGCTTTTGGCGGAAGCTCACAGATACGCAGTATTTT. Protein product: CASRFWRKLTDTQYF.